These T cell receptor beta chains were read from a single sample in a study of CD8+ T cells in alopecia areata. Some clones are missing from TCRdb's copy, which holds only in-frame ones; the method was immunoSEQ multiplex PCR. The sample gives 150,000 to 200,000 clones, about three fifths of which show up once; approximately 0.91% is in the top ten. Source: CD4+ T cells sorted from blood, taken at week 4, from a patient treated with tofacitinib. These receptors all come from a human donor with alopecia areata. Each CDR3 is given with its conserved first and last residue. The D gene is left open where the match is weak. Not all rows give a size; the values are once, few, many and, for expanded clones, a class.

j_call d_call clone_size v_call cdr3_aa cdr3_nt
TRBJ1-2 - - TRBV7-9 CASGRQVYGYTF TGTGCCAGCGGCAGACAGGTCTATGGCTACACCTTC
TRBJ1-2 TRBD1 - TRBV20-1 CSARRDREGF TGCAGTGCTAGGCGGGACAGGGAGGGCTTC
TRBJ2-1 TRBD2 - TRBV5-1 CASSPGTSEAEQFF TGCGCCAGCAGCCCGGGGACTAGCGAGGCTGAGCAGTTCTTC
TRBJ2-7 TRBD1 few TRBV19 CASSRAGDRSYEQYF TGTGCCAGTAGCCGGGCCGGGGACAGATCCTACGAGCAGTACTTC
TRBJ1-1 - - TRBV27 CASSRLIGTEAFF TGTGCCAGCAGCCGTCTTATTGGGACTGAAGCTTTCTTT
TRBJ1-6 - few TRBV30 CAWSLQGRGSPLHF TGTGCCTGGAGTTTACAGGGCAGGGGATCACCCCTCCACTTT
TRBJ2-7 - - TRBV30 CAWSGGSPYEQYF TGTGCCTGGAGTGGGGGGTCCCCCTACGAGCAGTACTTC
TRBJ1-1 - - TRBV30 CAWRTQGGVGSTEAFF TGTGCCTGGAGAACCCAAGGTGGGGTAGGGAGCACTGAAGCTTTCTTT
TRBJ1-5 - - TRBV30 CAWSGGQVNQPQHF TGTGCCTGGAGCGGCGGGCAAGTCAATCAGCCCCAGCATTTT
TRBJ2-1 TRBD2 few TRBV19 CATQRGGSYNEQFF TGTGCCACCCAGCGGGGCGGCTCCTACAATGAGCAGTTCTTC
TRBJ2-5 - - TRBV1 CTSSQDQGGIQETQYF TGCACCAGCAGCCAAGATCAAGGGGGGATCCAAGAGACCCAGTACTTC
TRBJ1-2 TRBD1 few TRBV18 CASSPLFDRGVGGYTF TGTGCCAGCTCACCTTTGTTCGACAGGGGGGTCGGTGGCTACACCTTC
TRBJ1-2 - few TRBV4-3 CASSQDLRIGVYGYTF TGCGCCAGCAGCCAAGATCTTCGAATTGGGGTCTATGGCTACACCTTC
TRBJ1-1 TRBD1 - TRBV29-1 CSADRGGTEAFF TGCAGCGCTGACAGGGGAGGCACTGAAGCTTTCTTT
TRBJ2-3 TRBD2 - TRBV5-4 CASSFGTNWGDTQYF TGTGCCAGCAGCTTCGGGACTAACTGGGGAGATACGCAGTATTTT
TRBJ1-1 - few TRBV30 CACTTGPEVLAFF TGTGCCTGTACTACAGGGCCCGAGGTGTTAGCTTTCTTT
TRBJ2-7 - - TRBV29-1 CSVVTGPYEQYF TGCAGCGTCGTTACAGGGCCCTACGAGCAGTACTTC
TRBJ1-1 TRBD1 - TRBV29-1 CSVSTGWDTEAFF TGCAGCGTCTCGACAGGGTGGGACACTGAAGCTTTCTTT
TRBJ1-2 - once TRBV7-9 CASVDQGINGYTF TGTGCCAGCGTCGATCAGGGAATAAATGGCTACACCTTC
TRBJ1-1 - few TRBV18 CASSPQGLGTEAFF TGTGCCAGCTCACCACAGGGCTTGGGCACTGAAGCTTTCTTT
TRBJ2-7 - - TRBV15 CATSRDLGRGYF TGTGCCACCAGCAGAGATTTGGGCAGGGGGTACTTC
TRBJ2-7 - - TRBV10-3 CAISWFRELPEEQYF TGTGCCATCAGTTGGTTCAGGGAACTTCCGGAGGAGCAGTACTTC
TRBJ2-7 - - TRBV7-9 CASSSYYEQYF TGTGCCAGCAGCTCCTACTACGAGCAGTACTTC
TRBJ2-5 - - TRBV4-2 CASSQGGDQETQYF TGTGCCAGCAGCCAAGGGGGCGACCAAGAGACCCAGTACTTC
TRBJ2-3 - - TRBV7-2 CASSLDFTTDTQYF TGTGCCAGCAGCCTCGACTTTACCACAGATACGCAGTATTTT
TRBJ1-5 - - TRBV30 CAWSQGSGPQHF TGTGCCTGGAGCCAGGGATCAGGGCCCCAGCATTTT
TRBJ2-5 - - TRBV7-2 CASSLAATRKETQYF TGTGCCAGCAGCTTAGCTGCGACTAGAAAGGAGACCCAGTACTTC
TRBJ2-5 - - TRBV7-2 CASSVQETQYF TGTGCCAGCAGCGTACAAGAGACCCAGTACTTC
TRBJ2-1 - - TRBV30 CAWSVRGNEQFF TGTGCCTGGAGTGTAAGGGGGAATGAGCAGTTCTTC
TRBJ2-5 - - TRBV7-9 CASIDTQYQETQYF TGTGCCAGCATCGACACCCAGTACCAAGAGACCCAGTACTTC
TRBJ1-1 - - TRBV7-9 CASSWSGADTEAFF TGTGCCAGCAGCTGGTCAGGGGCGGACACTGAAGCTTTCTTT
TRBJ1-2 TRBD1 few TRBV29-1 CSVEKQGAHGYTF TGCAGCGTAGAAAAGCAGGGGGCCCATGGCTACACCTTC
TRBJ1-6 - - TRBV29-1 CSVASYMGSPLHF TGCAGCGTTGCGTCCTACATGGGTTCACCCCTCCACTTT
TRBJ1-4 - - TRBV30 CAWSVQHEKLFF TGTGCCTGGAGTGTACAGCATGAAAAACTGTTTTTT
TRBJ2-7 - - TRBV30 CAWTNGAPRSYEQYF TGTGCCTGGACAAATGGGGCTCCACGCTCCTACGAGCAGTACTTC
TRBJ2-6 - - TRBV5-1 CASSSDPGGANVLTF TGCGCCAGCAGCTCCGACCCAGGGGGGGCCAACGTCCTGACTTTC
TRBJ1-2 TRBD1 - TRBV29-1 CSVEPQGAYGYTF TGCAGCGTTGAGCCCCAGGGGGCGTATGGCTACACCTTC
TRBJ2-5 - - TRBV29-1 CSVGVFGETQYF TGCAGCGTTGGGGTCTTCGGAGAGACCCAGTACTTC
TRBJ1-4 - once TRBV7-2 CASSSVGGSNEKLFF TGTGCCAGCAGCTCGGTAGGGGGGAGCAATGAAAAACTGTTTTTT
TRBJ1-1 - - TRBV5-6 CASSLNTEAFF TGTGCCAGCAGCTTGAACACTGAAGCTTTCTTT
TRBJ2-2 - - TRBV29-1 CSVEDGGFSTGELFF TGCAGCGTTGAGGATGGAGGTTTTTCGACCGGGGAGCTGTTTTTT